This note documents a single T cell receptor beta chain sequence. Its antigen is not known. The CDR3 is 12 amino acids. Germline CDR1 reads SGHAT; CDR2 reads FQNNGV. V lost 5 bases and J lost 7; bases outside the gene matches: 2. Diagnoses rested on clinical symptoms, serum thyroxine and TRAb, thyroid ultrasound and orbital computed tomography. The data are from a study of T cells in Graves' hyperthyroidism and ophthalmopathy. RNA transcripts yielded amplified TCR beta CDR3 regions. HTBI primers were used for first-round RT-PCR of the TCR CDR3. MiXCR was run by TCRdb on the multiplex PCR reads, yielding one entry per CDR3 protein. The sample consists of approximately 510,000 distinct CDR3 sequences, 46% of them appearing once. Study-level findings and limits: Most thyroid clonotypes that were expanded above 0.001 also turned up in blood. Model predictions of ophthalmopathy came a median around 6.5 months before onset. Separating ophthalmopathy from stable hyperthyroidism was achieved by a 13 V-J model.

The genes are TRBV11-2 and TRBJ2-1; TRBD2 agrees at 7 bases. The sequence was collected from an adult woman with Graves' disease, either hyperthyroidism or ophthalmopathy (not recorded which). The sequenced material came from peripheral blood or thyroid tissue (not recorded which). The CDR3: CASSQLANEQFF. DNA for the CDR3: TGTGCCAGCAGCCAACTAGCGAATGAGCAGTTCTTC.